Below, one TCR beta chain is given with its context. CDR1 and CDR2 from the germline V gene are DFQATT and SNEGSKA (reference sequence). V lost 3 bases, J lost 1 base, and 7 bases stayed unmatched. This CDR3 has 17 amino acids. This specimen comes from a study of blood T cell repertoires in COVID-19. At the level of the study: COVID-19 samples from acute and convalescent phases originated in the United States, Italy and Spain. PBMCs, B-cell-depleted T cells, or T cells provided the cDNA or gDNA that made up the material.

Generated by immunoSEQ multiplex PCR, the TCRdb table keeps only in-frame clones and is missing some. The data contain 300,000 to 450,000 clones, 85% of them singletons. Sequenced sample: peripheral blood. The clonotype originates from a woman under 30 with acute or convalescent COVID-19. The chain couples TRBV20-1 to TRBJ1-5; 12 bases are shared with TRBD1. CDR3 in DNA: TGCAGTGCTAGTTCGGGACAGGGGGCGCGGAGCAATCAGCCCCAGCATTTT. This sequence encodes CSASSGQGARSNQPQHF.